This TCR beta chain was identified during a study of cytomegalovirus exposure and HLA in healthy donors. Findings and limits, study-wide: A list of around 150 TCR beta chains associated with cytomegalovirus was given. TCR beta V- and J-gene trimming was later associated with a missense DCLRE1C variant. It emerged from a later analysis that several of the most significant clusters appeared to be linked to common viral pathogens.

As for this clone: Its antigen remains unknown.

A multiplex PCR was run with 60 Vbeta primers and 13 Jbeta primers. Libraries were prepared by immunoSEQ multiplex PCR; TCRdb keeps only in-frame clonotypes and omits some of them. The data contain around 130,000 clones, around 71% of them singletons. Trimming removed 4 bases at V and 3 bases at J, with 10 bases between. This CDR3 has 14 amino acids. Germline lookup yields CDR1 SGHTA and CDR2 FQGNSA. The V and J genes are TRBV7-2 and TRBJ1-5, with D possibly matching TRBD1 (5 bases). This receptor was obtained from a woman aged 55-69 years in good health and CMV-seropositive. What was sequenced was PBMCs. CDR3 sequence: CASSSRQNNQPQHF. The CDR3 DNA reads as TGTGCCAGCAGCTCCAGACAGAACAATCAGCCCCAGCATTTT.